This T cell receptor (beta chain) was recovered during a study of cytomegalovirus exposure and HLA in healthy donors. Overall study context: A data release that came early held tens of millions of unique TCRs from HLA-typed donors. Study-wide points: Reports indicate that TCR beta sequences accurately predicted the HLA-A and HLA-B alleles of most subjects. Fewer N-insertions than the roughly 630-donor mean were reportedly shown by an Asian-associated ancestry cluster in a later analysis.

As to this clone: Its antigen is not identified.

Primers: 60 Vbeta forward and 13 Jbeta reverse. Using immunoSEQ multiplex PCR, the repertoire was profiled, and TCRdb retains in-frame clones only, with some absent. This sample carries about 72,000 clones, with roughly 15% going to the ten biggest clones. With 5 bases clipped from V and 7 bases from J, the junction kept 7 bases outside the gene matches. CDR3 length: 14 residues. Germline-derived CDR1 and CDR2 are SGHTA and FQGTGA. This TCR was sampled from a man aged 50-60 years in good health and CMV-seropositive. The chain recombines TRBV7-3 with TRBJ2-2; the match to TRBD1 covers 7 bases. The material sequenced was PBMCs. CDR3: CASSPQRTGGELFF. CDR3 bases: TGTGCCAGCAGCCCCCAAAGGACAGGCGGGGAGCTGTTTTTT. Full variable domain (rest looked up from reference TRBV7-3 and TRBJ2-2): GAGVSQTPSNKVTEKGKYVELRCDPISGHTALYWYRQSLGQGPEFLIYFQGTGAADDSGLPNDRFFAVRPEGSVSTLKIQRTERGDSAVYLCASSPQRTGGELFFGEGSRLTVL.